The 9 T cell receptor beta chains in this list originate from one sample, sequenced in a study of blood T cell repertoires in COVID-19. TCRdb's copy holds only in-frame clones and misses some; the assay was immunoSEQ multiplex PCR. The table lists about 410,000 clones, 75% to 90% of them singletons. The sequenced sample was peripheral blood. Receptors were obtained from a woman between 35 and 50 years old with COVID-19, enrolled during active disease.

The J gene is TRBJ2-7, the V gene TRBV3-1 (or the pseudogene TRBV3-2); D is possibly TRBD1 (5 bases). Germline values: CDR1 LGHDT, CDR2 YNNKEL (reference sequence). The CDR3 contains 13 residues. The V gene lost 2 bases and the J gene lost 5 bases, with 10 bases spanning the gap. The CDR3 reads CASSQNAGHEQYF. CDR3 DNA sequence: TGTGCCAGCAGCCAAAACGCAGGGCACGAGCAGTACTTC.

CDR3 DNA sequence: TGTGCCAGCAGTTCGGAGGCTGAAGCTTTCTTT. It translates to CASSSEAEAFF. This chain joins TRBV7-9 and TRBJ1-1; D gene ambiguous. In germline, CDR1 is SEHNR, CDR2 FQNEAQ (reference sequence). Trimming removed 6 bases from V and 6 bases from J, with 8 bases in between. This CDR3 contains 11 residues.

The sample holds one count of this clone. CDR3 amino acids: CASSPRRQDTQYF. Written as DNA, the CDR3 is TGTGCCAGCAGCCCGAGGCGGCAAGATACGCAGTATTTT. The J gene is TRBJ2-3, the V gene TRBV7-2, with D uncertain. The germline gives CDR1 SGHTA, CDR2 FQGNSA. Trimming stripped 5 bases from V and 5 bases from J, with 11 bases between. The CDR3 loop spans 13 amino acids.

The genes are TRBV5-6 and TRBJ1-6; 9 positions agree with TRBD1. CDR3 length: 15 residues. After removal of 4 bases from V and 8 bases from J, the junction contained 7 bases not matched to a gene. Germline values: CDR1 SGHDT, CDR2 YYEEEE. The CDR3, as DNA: TGTGCCAGCAGCAGGACAGGGGCCGAATATTCACCCCTCCACTTT. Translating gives CASSRTGAEYSPLHF.

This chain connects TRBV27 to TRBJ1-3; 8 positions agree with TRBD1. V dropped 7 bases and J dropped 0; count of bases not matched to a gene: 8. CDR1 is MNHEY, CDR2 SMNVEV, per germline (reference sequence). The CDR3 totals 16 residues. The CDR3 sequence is CASKRTGPFSGNTIYF. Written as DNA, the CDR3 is TGTGCCAGCAAAAGGACAGGGCCCTTCTCTGGAAACACCATATATTTT.

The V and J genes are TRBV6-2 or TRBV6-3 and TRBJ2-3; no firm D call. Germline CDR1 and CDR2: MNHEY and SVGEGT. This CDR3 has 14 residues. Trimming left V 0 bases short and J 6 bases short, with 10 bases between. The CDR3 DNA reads TGTGCCAGCAGTTACTCTCCGGTCCGGGATACGCAGTATTTT. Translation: CASSYSPVRDTQYF.

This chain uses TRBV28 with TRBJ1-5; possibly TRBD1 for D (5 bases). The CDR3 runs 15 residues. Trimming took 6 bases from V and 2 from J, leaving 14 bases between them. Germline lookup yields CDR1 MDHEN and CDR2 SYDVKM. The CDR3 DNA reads TGTGCCAGCAGACCAGGGCCGACGGGCAATCAGCCCCAGCATTTT. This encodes CASRPGPTGNQPQHF.

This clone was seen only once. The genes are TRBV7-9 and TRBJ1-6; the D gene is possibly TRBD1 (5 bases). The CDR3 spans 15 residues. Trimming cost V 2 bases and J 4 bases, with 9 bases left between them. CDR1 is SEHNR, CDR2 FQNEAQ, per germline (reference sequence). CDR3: CASSLQGGYNSPLHF. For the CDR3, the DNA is TGTGCCAGCAGCTTACAGGGTGGTTATAATTCACCCCTCCACTTT.

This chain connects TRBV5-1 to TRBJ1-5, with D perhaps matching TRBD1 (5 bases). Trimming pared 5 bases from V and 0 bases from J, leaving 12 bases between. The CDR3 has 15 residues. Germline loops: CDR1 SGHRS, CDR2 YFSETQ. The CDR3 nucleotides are TGCGCCAGCAGTTCTCAGGGAGGTAGCAATCAGCCCCAGCATTTT. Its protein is CASSSQGGSNQPQHF. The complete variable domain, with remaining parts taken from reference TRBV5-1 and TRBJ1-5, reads KAGVTQTPRYLIKTRGQQVTLSCSPISGHRSVSWYQQTPGQGLQFLFEYFSETQRNKGNFPGRFSGRQFSNSRSEMNVSTLELGDSALYLCASSSQGGSNQPQHFGDGTRLSIL.